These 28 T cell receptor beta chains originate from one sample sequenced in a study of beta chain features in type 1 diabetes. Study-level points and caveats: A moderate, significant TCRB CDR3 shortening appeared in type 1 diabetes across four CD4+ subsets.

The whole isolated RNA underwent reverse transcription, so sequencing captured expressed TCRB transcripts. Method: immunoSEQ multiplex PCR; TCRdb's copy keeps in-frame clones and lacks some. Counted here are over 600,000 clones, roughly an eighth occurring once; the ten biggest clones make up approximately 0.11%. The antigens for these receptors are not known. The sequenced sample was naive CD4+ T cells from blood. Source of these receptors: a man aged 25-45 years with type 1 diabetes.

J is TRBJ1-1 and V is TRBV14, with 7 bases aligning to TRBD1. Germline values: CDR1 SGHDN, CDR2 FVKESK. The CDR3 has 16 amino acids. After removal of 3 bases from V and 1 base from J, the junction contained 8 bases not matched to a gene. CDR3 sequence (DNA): TGTGCCAGCAGCCACCGACAGGGTCTCGGGAACACTGAAGCTTTCTTT. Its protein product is CASSHRQGLGNTEAFF.

The CDR3 DNA is TGTGCCAGCAGCTCCAGAGCCGGGTCCGGCTCCTACAATGAGCAGTTCTTC. It specifies CASSSRAGSGSYNEQFF. V and J are TRBV7-2 and TRBJ2-1, with no clear D. The V gene lost 4 bases and the J gene lost 0 bases, with 16 bases spanning the gap. The CDR3 contains 17 residues. Per the germline V gene, CDR1 is SGHTA and CDR2 is FQGNSA.

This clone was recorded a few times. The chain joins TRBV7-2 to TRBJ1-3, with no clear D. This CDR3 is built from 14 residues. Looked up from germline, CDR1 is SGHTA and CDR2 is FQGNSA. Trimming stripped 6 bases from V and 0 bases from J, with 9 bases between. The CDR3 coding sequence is TGTGCCAGCAGGGACGGCGACTCTGGAAACACCATATATTTT. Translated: CASRDGDSGNTIYF.

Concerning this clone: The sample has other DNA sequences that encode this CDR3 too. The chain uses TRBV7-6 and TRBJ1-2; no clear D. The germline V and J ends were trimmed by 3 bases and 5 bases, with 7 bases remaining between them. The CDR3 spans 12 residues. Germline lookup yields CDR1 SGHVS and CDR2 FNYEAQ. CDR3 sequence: CASSLDGYGYTF. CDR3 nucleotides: TGTGCCAGCAGCTTGGACGGGTATGGCTACACCTTC.

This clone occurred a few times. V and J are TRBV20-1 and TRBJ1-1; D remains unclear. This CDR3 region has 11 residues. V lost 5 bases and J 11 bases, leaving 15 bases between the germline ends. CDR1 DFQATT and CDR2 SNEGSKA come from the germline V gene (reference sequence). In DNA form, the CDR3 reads TGCAGTGCTCCCGCCGAGACACGGGCTTTCTTT. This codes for CSAPAETRAFF.

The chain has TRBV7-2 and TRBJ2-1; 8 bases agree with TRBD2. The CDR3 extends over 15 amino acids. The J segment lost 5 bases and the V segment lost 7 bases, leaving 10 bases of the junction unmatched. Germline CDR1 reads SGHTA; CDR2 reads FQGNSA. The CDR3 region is CASTVGSGRDNEQFF. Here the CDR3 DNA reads TGTGCCAGCACCGTAGGCAGCGGGAGAGACAATGAGCAGTTCTTC.

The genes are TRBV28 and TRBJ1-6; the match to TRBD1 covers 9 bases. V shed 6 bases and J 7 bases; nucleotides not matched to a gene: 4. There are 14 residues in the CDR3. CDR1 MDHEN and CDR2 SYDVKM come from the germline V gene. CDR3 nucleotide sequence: TGTGCCAGCAGGACGGGACAGGGAAATTCACCCCTCCACTTT. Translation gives CASRTGQGNSPLHF.

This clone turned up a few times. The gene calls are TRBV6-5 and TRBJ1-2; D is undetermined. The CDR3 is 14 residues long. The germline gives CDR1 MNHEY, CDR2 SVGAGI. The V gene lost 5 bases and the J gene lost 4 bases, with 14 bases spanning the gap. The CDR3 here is CASSPTAGPYGYTF. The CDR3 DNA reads TGTGCCAGCAGTCCCACCGCAGGACCCTATGGCTACACCTTC.

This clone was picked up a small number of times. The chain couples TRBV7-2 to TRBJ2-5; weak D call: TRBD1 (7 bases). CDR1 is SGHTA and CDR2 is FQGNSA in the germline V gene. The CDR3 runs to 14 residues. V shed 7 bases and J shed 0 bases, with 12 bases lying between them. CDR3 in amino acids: CASTGGQNQETQYF. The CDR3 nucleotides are TGTGCCAGCACCGGGGGACAGAACCAAGAGACCCAGTACTTC.

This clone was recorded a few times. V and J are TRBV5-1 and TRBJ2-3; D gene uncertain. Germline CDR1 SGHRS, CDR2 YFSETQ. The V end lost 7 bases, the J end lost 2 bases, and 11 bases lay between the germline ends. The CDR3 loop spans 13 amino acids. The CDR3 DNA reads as TGCGCCAGCCACCAGCTAGACACAGATACGCAGTATTTT. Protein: CASHQLDTDTQYF.

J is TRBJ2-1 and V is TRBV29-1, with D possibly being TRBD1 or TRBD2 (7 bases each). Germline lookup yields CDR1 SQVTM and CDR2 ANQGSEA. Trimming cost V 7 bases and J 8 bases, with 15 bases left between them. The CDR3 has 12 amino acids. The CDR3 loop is CSAGGAGDEQFF. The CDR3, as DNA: TGCAGCGCAGGGGGGGCGGGCGATGAGCAGTTCTTC.

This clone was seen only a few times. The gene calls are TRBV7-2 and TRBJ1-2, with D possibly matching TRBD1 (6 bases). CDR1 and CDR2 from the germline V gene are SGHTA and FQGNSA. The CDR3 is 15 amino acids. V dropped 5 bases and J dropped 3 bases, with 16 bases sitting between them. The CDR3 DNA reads TGTGCCAGCAGCCAATCGAGCAGGGGCTACTATGGCTACACCTTC. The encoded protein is CASSQSSRGYYGYTF.

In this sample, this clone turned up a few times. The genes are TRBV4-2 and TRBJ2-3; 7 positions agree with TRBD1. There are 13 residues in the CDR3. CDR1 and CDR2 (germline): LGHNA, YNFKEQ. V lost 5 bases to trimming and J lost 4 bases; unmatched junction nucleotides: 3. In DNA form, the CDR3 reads TGTGCCAGCAGCAAGGGGGCCCCAGATACGCAGTATTTT. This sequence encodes CASSKGAPDTQYF.

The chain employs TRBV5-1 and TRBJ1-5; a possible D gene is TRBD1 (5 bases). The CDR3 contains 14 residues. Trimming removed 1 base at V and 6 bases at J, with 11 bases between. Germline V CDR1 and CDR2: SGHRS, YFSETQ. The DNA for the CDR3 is TGCGCCAGCAGCTTGTACGGGGACGGTCAGCCCCAGCATTTT. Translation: CASSLYGDGQPQHF.

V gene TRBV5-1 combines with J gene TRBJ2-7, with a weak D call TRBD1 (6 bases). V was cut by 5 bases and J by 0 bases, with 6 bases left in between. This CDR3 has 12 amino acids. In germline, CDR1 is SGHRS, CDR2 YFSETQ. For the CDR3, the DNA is TGCGCCAGCAGGGACAGCTCCTACGAGCAGTACTTC. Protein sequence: CASRDSSYEQYF.

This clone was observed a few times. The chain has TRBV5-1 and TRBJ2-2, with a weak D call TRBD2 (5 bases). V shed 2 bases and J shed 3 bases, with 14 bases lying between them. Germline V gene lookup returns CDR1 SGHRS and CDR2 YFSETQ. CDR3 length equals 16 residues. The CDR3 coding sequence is TGCGCCAGCAGCTTCTTCAGGACTTTGGACACCGGGGAGCTGTTTTTT. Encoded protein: CASSFFRTLDTGELFF.

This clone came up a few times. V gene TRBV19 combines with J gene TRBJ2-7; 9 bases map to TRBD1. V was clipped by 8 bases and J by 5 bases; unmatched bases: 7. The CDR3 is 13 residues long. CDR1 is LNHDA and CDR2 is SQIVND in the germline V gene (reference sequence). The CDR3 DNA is TGTGCCAGTGCCGGGACAGGGTCGGACGAGCAGTACTTC. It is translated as CASAGTGSDEQYF.

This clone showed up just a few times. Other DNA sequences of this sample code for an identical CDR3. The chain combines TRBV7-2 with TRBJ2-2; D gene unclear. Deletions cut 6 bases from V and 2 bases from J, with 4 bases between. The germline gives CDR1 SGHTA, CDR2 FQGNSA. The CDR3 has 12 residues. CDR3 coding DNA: TGTGCCAGCAGTTCTAACACCGGGGAGCTGTTTTTT. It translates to CASSSNTGELFF.

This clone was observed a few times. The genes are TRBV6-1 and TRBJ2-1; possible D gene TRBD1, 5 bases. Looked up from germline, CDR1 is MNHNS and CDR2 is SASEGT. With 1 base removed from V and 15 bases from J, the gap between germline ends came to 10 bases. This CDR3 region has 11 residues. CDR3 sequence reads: CASSEVAGSFF. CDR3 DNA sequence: TGTGCCAGCAGTGAAGTGGCAGGGTCGTTCTTC.

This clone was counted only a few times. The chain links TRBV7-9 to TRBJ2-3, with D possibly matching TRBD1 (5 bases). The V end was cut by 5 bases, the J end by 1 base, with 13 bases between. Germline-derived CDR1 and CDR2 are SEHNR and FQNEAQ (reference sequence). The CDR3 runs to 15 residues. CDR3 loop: CASSLRATGTDTQYF. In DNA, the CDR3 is TGTGCCAGCAGCCTCCGTGCGACAGGCACAGATACGCAGTATTTT.

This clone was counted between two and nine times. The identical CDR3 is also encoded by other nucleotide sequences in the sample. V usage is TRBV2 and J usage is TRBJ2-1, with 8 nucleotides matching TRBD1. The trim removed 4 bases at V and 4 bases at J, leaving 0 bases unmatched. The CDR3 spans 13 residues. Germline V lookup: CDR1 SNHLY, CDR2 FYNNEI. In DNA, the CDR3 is TGTGCCAGCAGTGGACAGGGGTACAATGAGCAGTTCTTC. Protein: CASSGQGYNEQFF.

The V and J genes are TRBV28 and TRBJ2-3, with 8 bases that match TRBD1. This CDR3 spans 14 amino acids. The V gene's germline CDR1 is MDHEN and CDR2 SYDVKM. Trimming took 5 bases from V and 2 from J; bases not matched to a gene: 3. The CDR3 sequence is CASSRQGSTDTQYF. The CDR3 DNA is TGTGCCAGCAGTAGACAGGGGTCCACAGATACGCAGTATTTT.

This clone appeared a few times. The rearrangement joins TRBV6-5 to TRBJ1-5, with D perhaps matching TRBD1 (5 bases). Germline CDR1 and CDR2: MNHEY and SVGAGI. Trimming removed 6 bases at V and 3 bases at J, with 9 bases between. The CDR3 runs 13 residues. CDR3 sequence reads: CASRPTVNQPQHF. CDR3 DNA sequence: TGTGCCAGCAGACCGACAGTCAATCAGCCCCAGCATTTT.

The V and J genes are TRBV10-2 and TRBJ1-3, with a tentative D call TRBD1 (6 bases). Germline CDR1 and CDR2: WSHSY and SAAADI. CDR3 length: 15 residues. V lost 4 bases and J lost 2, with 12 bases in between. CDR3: CASSAGGGTGNTIYF. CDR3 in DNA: TGCGCCAGCAGTGCAGGAGGGGGTACTGGAAACACCATATATTTT.

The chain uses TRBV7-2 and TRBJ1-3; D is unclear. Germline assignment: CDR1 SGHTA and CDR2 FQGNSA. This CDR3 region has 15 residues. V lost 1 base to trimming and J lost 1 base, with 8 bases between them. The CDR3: CASSLVGPSGNTIYF. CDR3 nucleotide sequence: TGTGCCAGCAGCTTAGTAGGTCCTTCTGGAAACACCATATATTTT.

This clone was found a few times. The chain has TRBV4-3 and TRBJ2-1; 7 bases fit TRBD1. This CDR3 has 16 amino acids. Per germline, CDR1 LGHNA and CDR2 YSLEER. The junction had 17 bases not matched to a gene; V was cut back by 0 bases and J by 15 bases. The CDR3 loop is CASSQDRDSTYNRLFF. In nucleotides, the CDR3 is TGCGCCAGCAGCCAAGACCGGGACAGCACCTATAACAGACTGTTCTTC.

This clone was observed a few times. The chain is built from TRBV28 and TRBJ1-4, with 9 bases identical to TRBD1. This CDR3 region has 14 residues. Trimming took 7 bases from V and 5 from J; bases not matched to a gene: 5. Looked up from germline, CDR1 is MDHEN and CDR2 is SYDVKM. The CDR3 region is CASIPGTGNEKLFF. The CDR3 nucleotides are TGTGCCAGCATCCCTGGGACAGGGAATGAAAAACTGTTTTTT.

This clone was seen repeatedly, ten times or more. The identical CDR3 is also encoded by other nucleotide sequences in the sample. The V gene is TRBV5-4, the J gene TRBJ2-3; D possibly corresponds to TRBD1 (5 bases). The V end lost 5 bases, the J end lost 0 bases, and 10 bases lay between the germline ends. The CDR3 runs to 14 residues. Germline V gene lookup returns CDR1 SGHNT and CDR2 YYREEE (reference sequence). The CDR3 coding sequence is TGTGCCAGCAGTCCAGACAGTAGCACAGATACGCAGTATTTT. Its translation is CASSPDSSTDTQYF.